These T cell receptor beta chains were read from a single sample in a study of shared clonotypes between healthy human individuals. The data were produced by immunoSEQ multiplex PCR, yet TCRdb's version contains in-frame clones alone and is incomplete. The table shows over a million clones, with roughly 96% occurring only once. The sample taken for sequencing was naive CD4+ T cells sorted from blood. The receptors were gathered from a man in his thirties or forties in good health. CDR3s include the opening cysteine and the closing phenylalanine or tryptophan. D genes are given only for firm matches. Size is stated for part of the rows, as once, few or many counts, or as a class when the clone is expanded.

d_gene	v_gene	abundance	j_gene	CDR3aa	CDR3nt
TRBD2	TRBV19	.	TRBJ2-7	CASSMAGGPTYEQYF	TGTGCCAGTAGTATGGCGGGGGGGCCCACCTACGAGCAGTACTTC
.	TRBV11-2	.	TRBJ2-5	CASSSHDDTGQETQYF	TGTGCCAGCAGCTCCCATGACGATACTGGCCAAGAGACCCAGTACTTC
.	TRBV10-3	.	TRBJ2-3	CAITSGTDTQYF	TGTGCCATCACATCGGGCACAGATACGCAGTATTTT
.	TRBV7-6	.	TRBJ2-3	CASRNPTDTQYF	TGTGCCAGCAGAAACCCCACAGATACGCAGTATTTT
TRBD1	TRBV13	once	TRBJ2-3	CASSLAGGSTDTQYF	TGTGCCAGCAGCTTAGCAGGGGGCAGCACAGATACGCAGTATTTT
.	TRBV5-4	.	TRBJ1-1	CASSLVLGAGRFTEAFF	TGTGCCAGCAGCTTGGTTCTGGGCGCGGGACGGTTCACTGAAGCTTTCTTT
TRBD2	TRBV7-6	.	TRBJ2-1	CASRGTSGNNEQFF	TGTGCCAGCAGGGGGACTAGCGGGAATAATGAGCAGTTCTTC
TRBD1	TRBV5-1	.	TRBJ1-1	CASSGMTGSATEAFF	TGCGCCAGCAGCGGGATGACAGGGAGTGCCACTGAAGCTTTCTTT
TRBD2	TRBV28	.	TRBJ2-7	CASSFSRDYYEQYF	TGTGCCAGCAGTTTCTCCAGGGACTACTACGAGCAGTACTTC
TRBD2	TRBV7-9	.	TRBJ2-3	CASPGLAEGDTDTQYF	TGTGCCAGCCCGGGACTAGCGGAGGGGGATACAGATACGCAGTATTTT
.	TRBV29-1	once	TRBJ2-5	CSVGSLWETQYF	TGCAGCGTCGGGTCTTTGTGGGAGACCCAGTACTTC
TRBD2	TRBV4-3	.	TRBJ2-3	CASSQRLAPDTQYF	TGCGCCAGCAGCCAAAGACTAGCCCCAGATACGCAGTATTTT
.	TRBV28	.	TRBJ2-7	CASSSRYREYEQYF	TGTGCCAGCTCCAGCAGGTATCGGGAATACGAGCAGTACTTC
.	TRBV18	few	TRBJ1-5	CASSPPQVNQPQHF	TGTGCCAGCTCACCACCTCAGGTTAATCAGCCCCAGCATTTT
.	TRBV21-1	.	TRBJ1-2	CASSKPSDRAYGYTF	TGTGCCAGCAGCAAACCTTCGGACAGGGCTTATGGCTACACCTTC
TRBD2	TRBV7-3	.	TRBJ2-5	CASSLTPTSGEETQYF	TGTGCCAGCAGCTTAACCCCGACTAGCGGTGAAGAGACCCAGTACTTC
.	TRBV4-2	.	TRBJ2-7	CASSPSGWTDSYEQYF	TGTGCCAGCAGCCCCTCCGGGTGGACAGACTCCTACGAGCAGTACTTC
.	TRBV28	.	TRBJ2-2	CASAGAYRSHTGELFF	TGTGCCAGCGCTGGCGCGTATCGTAGCCACACCGGGGAGCTGTTTTTT
.	TRBV5-1	once	TRBJ1-4	CASQKGTIGEKLFF	TGCGCCAGCCAGAAAGGGACGATAGGGGAAAAACTGTTTTTT
.	TRBV4-1	.	TRBJ2-7	CASSHQQGKEQYF	TGCGCCAGCAGCCATCAGCAGGGTAAGGAGCAGTACTTC
.	TRBV7-2	.	TRBJ2-5	CASSYHPSSERTQYF	TGTGCCAGCAGCTACCACCCGAGTTCGGAGCGGACCCAGTACTTC
.	TRBV28	.	TRBJ2-3	CASSLWGGKTDTQYF	TGTGCCAGCAGTTTATGGGGCGGGAAAACAGATACGCAGTATTTT
TRBD2	TRBV6-1	.	TRBJ2-5	CASSESFSAGGQKETQYF	TGTGCCAGCAGTGAGTCTTTTTCGGCGGGGGGGCAGAAAGAGACCCAGTACTTC
.	TRBV20-1	.	TRBJ2-7	CSAGTSYEQYF	TGCAGTGCTGGTACTAGCTACGAGCAGTACTTC
.	TRBV5-1	.	TRBJ2-1	CASSFMSGDEQFF	TGCGCCAGCAGCTTCATGAGCGGAGATGAGCAGTTCTTC
TRBD2	TRBV7-8	.	TRBJ2-2	CASSLGLASHTGELFF	TGTGCCAGCAGCTTAGGACTAGCGAGCCATACCGGGGAGCTGTTTTTT
.	TRBV25-1	.	TRBJ2-1	CASSEYIPNEQFF	TGTGCCAGCAGTGAATATATCCCCAATGAGCAGTTCTTC
.	TRBV19	.	TRBJ2-7	CASKLSGEGLYEQYF	TGTGCCAGTAAACTTAGCGGAGAGGGCCTCTACGAGCAGTACTTC
TRBD2	TRBV5-4	.	TRBJ2-5	CASSTALGGRVQETQYF	TGTGCCAGCAGCACCGCCTTGGGCGGGAGGGTACAAGAGACCCAGTACTTC
TRBD2	TRBV25-1	.	TRBJ2-7	CASSLAGPSYEQYF	TGTGCCAGCAGCTTAGCGGGACCCTCCTACGAGCAGTACTTC
.	TRBV13	.	TRBJ2-7	CASSLSYEQYF	TGTGCCAGCAGCCTTTCCTACGAGCAGTACTTC
.	TRBV5-1	.	TRBJ1-2	CASSRTSGSYGYTF	TGCGCCAGCAGCCGAACATCGGGTAGCTATGGCTACACCTTC
.	TRBV28	.	TRBJ2-7	CASSPIRQASYEQYF	TGTGCCAGCAGTCCCATTCGCCAGGCGAGCTACGAGCAGTACTTC
TRBD1	TRBV18	.	TRBJ1-1	CASSDNRGLNTEAFF	TGTGCCAGCTCGGATAACAGGGGATTGAACACTGAAGCTTTCTTT
.	TRBV14	.	TRBJ2-4	CASSHPLAKNIQYF	TGTGCCAGCAGCCACCCACTAGCCAAAAACATTCAGTACTTC